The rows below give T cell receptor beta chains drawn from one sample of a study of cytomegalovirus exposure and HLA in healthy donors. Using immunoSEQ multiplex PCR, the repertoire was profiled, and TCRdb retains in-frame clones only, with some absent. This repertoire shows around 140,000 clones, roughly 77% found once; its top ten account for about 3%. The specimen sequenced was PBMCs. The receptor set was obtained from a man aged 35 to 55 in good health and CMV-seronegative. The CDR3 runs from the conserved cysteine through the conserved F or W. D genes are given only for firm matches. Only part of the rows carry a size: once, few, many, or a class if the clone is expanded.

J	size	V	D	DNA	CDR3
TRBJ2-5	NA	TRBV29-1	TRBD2	TGCAGCGTGGACGGACTAGCGCGAGAGACCCAGTACTTC	CSVDGLARETQYF
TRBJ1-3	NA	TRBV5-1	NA	TGCGCCAGCAGCTTGACAGGGCTCACTGGAAACACCATATATTTT	CASSLTGLTGNTIYF
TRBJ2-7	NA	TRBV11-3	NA	TGTGCCAGCAGCTTACAGGTGAATTACGAGCAGTACTTC	CASSLQVNYEQYF
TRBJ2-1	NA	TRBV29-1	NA	TGCAGCGTTGAAGATTCTGACAGATACAATGAGCAGTTCTTC	CSVEDSDRYNEQFF
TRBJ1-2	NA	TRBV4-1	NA	TGCGCCAGCAGCCCCCGCTCCGGCTATGGCTACACCTTC	CASSPRSGYGYTF
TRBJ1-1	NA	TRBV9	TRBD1	TGTGCCAGCAGCCCCCGGGACAGGGGGCGGACTGAAGCTTTCTTT	CASSPRDRGRTEAFF
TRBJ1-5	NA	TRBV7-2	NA	TGTGCCAGCAGCTTAGGGTTCTGGGGCAGCAATCAGCCCCAGCATTTT	CASSLGFWGSNQPQHF
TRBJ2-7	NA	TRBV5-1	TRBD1	TGCGCCAGCAGCTTGGCGGGACAGAGCTCCTACGAGCAGTACTTC	CASSLAGQSSYEQYF
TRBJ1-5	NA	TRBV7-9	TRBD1	TGTGCCAGCAGCCCAGGGGGGACAGGCAATCAGCCCCAGCATTTT	CASSPGGTGNQPQHF
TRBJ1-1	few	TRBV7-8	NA	TGTGCCAGCAGCTCCCAAAGGGGAGGAACGACTGAAGCTTTCTTT	CASSSQRGGTTEAFF
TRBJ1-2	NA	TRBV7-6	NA	TGTGCCAGCAGCCCCGGCAGGGGCTATGGCTACACCTTC	CASSPGRGYGYTF
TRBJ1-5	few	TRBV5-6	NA	TGTGCCAGCAGCCCCTCAACAGGCGGCGGCAATCAGCCCCAGCATTTT	CASSPSTGGGNQPQHF
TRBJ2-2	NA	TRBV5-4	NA	TGTGCCAGCGGACGACAGGAGCAATCGAACACCGGGGAGCTGTTTTTT	CASGRQEQSNTGELFF
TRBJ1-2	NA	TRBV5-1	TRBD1	TGCGCCAGCAGCGGAACGGGACAGGGGATCTATGGCTACACCTTC	CASSGTGQGIYGYTF
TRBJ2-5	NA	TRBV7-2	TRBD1	TGTGCCAGCAGCTGGGACAGGGGGCAAGAGACCCAGTACTTC	CASSWDRGQETQYF
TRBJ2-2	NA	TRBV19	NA	TGTGCCAGTAGTATAGCCTTCCCCAGTACCGGGGAGCTGTTTTTT	CASSIAFPSTGELFF
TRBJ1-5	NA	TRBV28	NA	TGTGCCAGCAGTCCCCCGGGGGAGCCCCAGCATTTT	CASSPPGEPQHF
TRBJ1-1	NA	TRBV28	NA	TGTGCCAGTCTTCGTCGGGAGAACACTGAAGCTTTCTTT	CASLRRENTEAFF
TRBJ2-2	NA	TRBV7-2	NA	TGTGCCAGCAGCTTAGCGCTGGGGACTTCGGGCACCGGGGAGCTGTTTTTT	CASSLALGTSGTGELFF
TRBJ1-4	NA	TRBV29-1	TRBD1	TGCAGCACTACAGGGGGTGACAATGAAAAACTGTTTTTT	CSTTGGDNEKLFF
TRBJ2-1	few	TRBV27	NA	TGTGCCAGCAGCCCTCTTTCCCATGAGCAGTTCTTC	CASSPLSHEQFF
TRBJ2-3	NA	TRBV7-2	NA	TGTGCCAGCAGCTCCCCAAGAGGGGGTTCCACAGATACGCAGTATTTT	CASSSPRGGSTDTQYF
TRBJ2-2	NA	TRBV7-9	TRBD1	TGTGCCAGCACCCGGACAGGGTCTGACACCGGGGAGCTGTTTTTT	CASTRTGSDTGELFF
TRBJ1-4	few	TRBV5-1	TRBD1	TGCGCCAGCAGTGAGGACAGGGGCAATGAAAAACTGTTTTTT	CASSEDRGNEKLFF
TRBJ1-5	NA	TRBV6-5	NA	TGTGCCAGCAGTTACGTCCGGGGACAGCCCCAGCATTTT	CASSYVRGQPQHF
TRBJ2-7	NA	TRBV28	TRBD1	TGTGCCAGCAGTACCACAGGGGGCGAGCAGTACTTC	CASSTTGGEQYF
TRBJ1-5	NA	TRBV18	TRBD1	TGTGCCAGCTCACCACCCGGGACAGGGGGTAATCAGCCCCAGCATTTT	CASSPPGTGGNQPQHF
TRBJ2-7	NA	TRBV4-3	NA	TGCGCCAGCAGCCAAGATCGGCGGGGTCACTACGAGCAGTACTTC	CASSQDRRGHYEQYF
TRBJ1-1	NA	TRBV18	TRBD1	TGTGCCACCTCACAGGGGGATAGGGGGAACACTGAAGCTTTCTTT	CATSQGDRGNTEAFF
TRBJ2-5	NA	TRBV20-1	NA	TGCAGTGCTAAGTCCGGGATTGAGCAGTACTTC	CSAKSGIEQYF
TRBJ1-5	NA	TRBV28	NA	TGTGCCACCTCGTTCAGTTTGGATCAGCCCCAGCATTTT	CATSFSLDQPQHF
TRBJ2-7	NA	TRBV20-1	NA	TGCAGTGCTTCCGGTGGCTACGAGCAGTACTTC	CSASGGYEQYF
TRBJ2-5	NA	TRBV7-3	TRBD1	TGTGCCAGCAGCCGGGACAGGGAGGAGACCCAGTACTTC	CASSRDREETQYF
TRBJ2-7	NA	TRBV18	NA	TGTGCCAGCTCACCGATGAGTAGATCCTACGAGCAGTACTTC	CASSPMSRSYEQYF
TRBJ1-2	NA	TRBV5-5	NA	TGTGCCAGCAGCTTGGTTGAGGGCGATGGTGGCTACACCTTC	CASSLVEGDGGYTF
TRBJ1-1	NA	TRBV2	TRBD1	TGTGCCAGCCAGAAGACAGGGTGGGGTAGCACTGAAGCTTTCTTT	CASQKTGWGSTEAFF
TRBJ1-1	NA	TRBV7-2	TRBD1	TGTGCCAGCAGCACAGGACAGGGGGGGGACACTGAAGCTTTCTTT	CASSTGQGGDTEAFF
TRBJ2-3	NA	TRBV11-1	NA	TGTGCCAGCAGCCCGCGGGCCTTAGATACGCAGTATTTT	CASSPRALDTQYF
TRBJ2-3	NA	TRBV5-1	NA	TGCGCCAGCAGCTTGTCGGTGGGGCCTTGGGGCACAGATACGCAGTATTTT	CASSLSVGPWGTDTQYF